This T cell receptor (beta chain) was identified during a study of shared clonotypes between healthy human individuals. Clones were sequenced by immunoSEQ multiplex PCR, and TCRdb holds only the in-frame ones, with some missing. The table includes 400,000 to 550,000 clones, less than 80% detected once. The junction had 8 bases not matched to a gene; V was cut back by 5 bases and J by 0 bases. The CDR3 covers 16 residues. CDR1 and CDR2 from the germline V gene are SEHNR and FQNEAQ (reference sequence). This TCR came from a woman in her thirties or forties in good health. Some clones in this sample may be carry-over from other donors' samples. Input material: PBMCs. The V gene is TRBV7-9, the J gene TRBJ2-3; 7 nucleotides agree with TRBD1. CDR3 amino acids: CASSHNRDRSTDTQYF. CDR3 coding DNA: TGTGCCAGCAGCCACAATAGGGACAGAAGCACAGATACGCAGTATTTT. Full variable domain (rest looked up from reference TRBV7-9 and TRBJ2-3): DTGVSQNPRHKITKRGQNVTFRCDPISEHNRLYWYRQTLGQGPEFLTYFQNEAQLEKSRLLSDRFSAERPKGSFSTLEIQRTEQGDSAMYLCASSHNRDRSTDTQYFGPGTRLTVL.